A few counts support the clone carrying this TCR beta chain. The sample originates from a study of blood T cell repertoires in COVID-19. Study information: There were acute and convalescent COVID-19 samples, and they came from the United States, Italy and Spain. PBMCs, B-cell-depleted T cells, or T cells provided the cDNA or gDNA that made up the material.

The ends lost 1 base at V and 9 bases at J; junction bases unmatched: 2. The CDR3 is 14 amino acids. Germline V lookup: CDR1 LGHDT, CDR2 YNNKEL (reference sequence). Authors' methods: Amplification from reference gene primers served as the basis for estimated nucleated cell counts. Some clones are missing from TCRdb's copy, which holds only in-frame ones; the method was immunoSEQ multiplex PCR. Clone size and V and J calls were adopted from that table, with D and trimming inferred from the DNA. Among over 150,000 clones listed, about four fifths were seen once. The chain couples TRBV3-1 (or the pseudogene TRBV3-2) to TRBJ1-6, with TRBD1 matching over 8 bases. The clonotype was recovered from a woman at least 80 years old with acute or convalescent COVID-19. Sequenced material: peripheral blood. CDR3 DNA sequence: TGTGCCAGCAGCCAAGGACAGGGGACTTCACCCCTCCACTTT. This encodes CASSQGQGTSPLHF.